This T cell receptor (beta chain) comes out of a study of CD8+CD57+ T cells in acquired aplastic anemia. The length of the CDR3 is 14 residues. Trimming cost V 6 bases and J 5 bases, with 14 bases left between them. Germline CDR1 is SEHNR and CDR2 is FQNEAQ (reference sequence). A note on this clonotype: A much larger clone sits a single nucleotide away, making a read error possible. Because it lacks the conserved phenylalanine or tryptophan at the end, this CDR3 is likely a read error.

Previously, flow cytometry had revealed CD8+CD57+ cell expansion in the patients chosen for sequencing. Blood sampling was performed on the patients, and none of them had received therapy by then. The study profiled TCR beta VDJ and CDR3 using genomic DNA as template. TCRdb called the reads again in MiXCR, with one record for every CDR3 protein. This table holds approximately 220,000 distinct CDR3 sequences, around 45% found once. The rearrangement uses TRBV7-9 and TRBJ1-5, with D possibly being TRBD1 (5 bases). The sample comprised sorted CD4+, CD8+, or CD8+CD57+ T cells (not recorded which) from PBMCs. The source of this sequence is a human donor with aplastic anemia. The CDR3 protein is CASSQPGGDQPQHS. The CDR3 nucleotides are TGTGCCAGCAGTCAACCGGGGGGGGATCAGCCCCAGCATTCT.